This T cell receptor (beta chain) was identified in a study of post-analysis software for immune sequencing data. This clonotype has just a few counts. The target antigen is unknown. Presence of unique molecular identifiers characterized the TCR beta cDNA libraries. Starting from approximately 0.95 to 9.8 million T cells, the study yielded hundreds of thousands of cDNA molecules. TCRdb passed the PCR reads through MiXCR, listing each CDR3 protein once. Here the sample spans fewer than 850,000 distinct CDR3 sequences, approximately 30% being singletons. Study conclusions and caveats: Significantly lower normalized Chao1 diversity was found in patients with multiple sclerosis relative to controls. By F measure, samples from a shared preparation batch strongly co-clustered.

This receptor was taken from a girl aged 5 to 17 with multiple sclerosis. Sequencing was performed on blood.

This CDR3 reads CATSRGGNSPLHF. CDR3 in DNA: TGTGCCACCAGCAGAGGAGGAAATTCACCCCTCCACTTT. The rearrangement uses TRBV15 and TRBJ1-6; D is undetermined. Germline loops: CDR1 LNHNV, CDR2 YYDKDF (reference sequence). Trimming shortened V by 1 base and J by 7 bases, and 5 bases separated the two germline ends. This CDR3 has 13 amino acids.